Listed here is a single TCR beta chain. As yet, its antigen is unknown. The sample belongs to a study of T cell responses to AZD1222 COVID-19 vaccine. Study-level points and caveats: Baseline serostatus was positive in only a handful of AZD1222 recipients.

This CDR3 is 10 amino acids long. Germline CDR1 reads MNHEY; CDR2 reads SVGAGI. V was clipped by 8 bases and J by 6 bases, with 5 bases between them. Data came from immunoSEQ multiplex PCR; TCRdb stores just in-frame clones and leaves some out. The table lists over 130,000 clones, 94% of them singletons. The sequence came from an adult in good health. The chain combines TRBV6-5 with TRBJ1-5; D may be TRBD1 (5 bases). Sequencing was performed on peripheral blood, taken on day 0 of AZD1222 vaccination. This CDR3 reads CASGGQPQHF. The CDR3 bases are TGTGCCAGCGGGGGTCAGCCCCAGCATTTT.